Reported below is one TCR beta chain. The data are from a study of blood T cell repertoires in COVID-19. Overall study: Sites in the United States, Italy and Spain provided acute and convalescent COVID-19 samples. T cells, B-cell-depleted T cells, or PBMCs provided the cDNA or gDNA that served as material.

The CDR3 runs 15 residues. Germline V gene sequence: CDR1 SGHTS, CDR2 YDEGEE. With 2 bases clipped from V and 4 bases from J, the junction kept 4 bases outside the gene matches. Study processing details: By means of reference gene primer amplification, nucleated cell counts were estimated. The table came from immunoSEQ multiplex PCR; TCRdb's copy has only in-frame clones and leaves some out. That table furnishes V, J and clone size, whereas the DNA furnished D and trimming. The sample includes around 310,000 clones, around 87% of them seen just once. The chain employs TRBV5-8 and TRBJ1-2; 11 bases are a match to TRBD1. The clonotype originates from a woman aged 45-65 years with active or convalescent COVID-19. Sequencing was done on a sample of peripheral blood. For the CDR3, the DNA is TGTGCCAGCAGCTTTGGCGGGACAGGGGGCTATGGCTACACCTTC. This codes for CASSFGGTGGYGYTF.